This T cell receptor beta chain is drawn from a study of blood T cell repertoires in COVID-19. The V end lost 2 bases, the J end lost 2 bases, and 25 bases lay between the germline ends. CDR1 and CDR2 from the germline V gene are GTSNPN and SVGIG (reference sequence). The CDR3 sequence is 19 residues long. Per the original data handling: The authors estimated nucleated cell counts from reference gene primer amplification. Sequenced by immunoSEQ multiplex PCR; TCRdb stores in-frame clones only, minus some. Clonal size and the V and J genes are those of that table, whereas D and trimming came from the DNA. Of under 140,000 clones in the sample, roughly nine tenths were seen once.

The chain joins TRBV30 to TRBJ1-3; D gene ambiguous. The clonotype originates from a human donor in a cohort sampled during active COVID-19. Specimen: peripheral blood. CDR3 sequence reads: CAWSHYIGRAPRPGNTIYF. The CDR3, as DNA: TGTGCCTGGAGTCACTACATAGGGAGGGCTCCCCGGCCTGGAAACACCATATATTTT. Filled out from reference TRBV30 and TRBJ1-3, the complete variable domain reads SQTIHQWPATLVQPVGSPLSLECTVEGTSNPNLYWYRQAAGRGLQLLFYSVGIGQISSEVPQNLSASRPQDRQFILSSKKLLLSDSGFYLCAWSHYIGRAPRPGNTIYFGEGSWLTVV.